The clone carrying this T cell receptor beta chain has a handful of counts. The data originate from a study of patients and donors after allogeneic stem cell transplantation. Germline CDR1 and CDR2: SGHRS and YFSETQ. Trimming removed 2 bases from V and 8 bases from J, with 13 bases in between. The CDR3 consists of 14 residues. TCRdb redid the calling of the RT-PCR reads with MiXCR, one entry per CDR3 protein. Of approximately 150,000 distinct CDR3 sequences in the sample, 30% are singletons; the top ten hold roughly 3.2%. This TCR came from a human donor who was either an allogeneic HSCT recipient or a stem cell or donor lymphocyte infusion donor (not recorded which). It is not recorded whose cells these are; they may come from a transplant donor. Sequences were obtained from blood, either unsorted or a sorted T cell fraction (not recorded which). The chain joins TRBV5-1 to TRBJ1-4; perhaps TRBD1 as D (5 bases). CDR3 in amino acids: CASSFVQGDEKLFF. The CDR3 region has the DNA TGCGCCAGCAGCTTCGTCCAGGGTGACGAAAAACTGTTTTTT.